Sequencing of this TCR beta chain was carried out in a study of T cell repertoires in cytomegalovirus infection. Overall study context: A matching HLA type, together with CMV infection, was signaled by public TCR beta signatures. Study observations and caveats: Ex vivo responses were dominated by HLA-C-restricted CMV-specific TCR beta clonotypes. People with CMV and the relevant HLA were identified by cumulative public TCR beta family frequency.

This clonotype was detected ten times or more. No antigen is known for it. This CDR3 spans 15 amino acids. The germline CDR1 and CDR2 sequences are SGHTA and FQGNSA. Between the trimmed V and J ends, which lost 2 bases and 5 bases, there was a span of 13 bases. TCRdb passed the reads through MiXCR, listing each CDR3 protein once. The sample has 100,000 to 150,000 distinct CDR3 sequences, roughly a quarter seen once. The sequence derives from a human donor in good health (CMV status not recorded). Some clones in this sample may be carry-over from other donors' samples. The chain has TRBV7-2 and TRBJ2-1, with D possibly TRBD1 on 5 matching bases. The sequencing input was PBMCs, sequenced either directly or after in vitro stimulation (not recorded which). The CDR3 nucleotides are TGTGCCAGCAGCTTACAGGGATTGATTGACAATGAGCAGTTCTTC. Translated: CASSLQGLIDNEQFF.